This is a list of T cell receptor beta chains from one sample in a study of T cell repertoires in cytomegalovirus infection. A single record per CDR3 protein comes from TCRdb applying MiXCR to the reads. Among more than 250,000 distinct CDR3 sequences, roughly 13% were seen once, and the ten largest hold about 8.7%. The sample comprised PBMCs. These receptors were obtained from a human donor in good health (CMV status not recorded). Some clones in this sample may be carry-over from other donors' samples. Both conserved end residues are part of each CDR3. Fields, in order: clone size, J gene, D gene, V gene, CDR3 DNA, CDR3 protein. A D gene is named only where the DNA matches it firmly. Clone size is not always given. Where it is, it says once, few, many or a class for expanded clones.

>many|TRBJ2-6|-|TRBV7-8
TGTGCCAGCAGCTTTAACGACAGGAGAGCCAACGTCCTGACTTTC
CASSFNDRRANVLTF
>-|TRBJ1-2|-|TRBV19
TGTGCCAGTAGCCGAGACAGGTCGCGAGGCTACACCTTC
CASSRDRSRGYTF
>many|TRBJ2-7|TRBD2|TRBV28
TGTGCCAGCAGTGAGCTAGCGGGAGCAAGCTCCTACGAGCAGTACTTC
CASSELAGASSYEQYF
>few|TRBJ2-2|-|TRBV5-1
TGCGCCAGCAGCTCGGGGGTGGCGGGGAGAAACACCGGGGAGCTGTTTTTT
CASSSGVAGRNTGELFF
>many|TRBJ2-1|-|TRBV12-5
TGTGCTAGTGGTTCCCGGATCAATGAGCAGTTCTTC
CASGSRINEQFF
>many|TRBJ2-7|-|TRBV7-2
TGTGCCAGCAGCTTAGTAGCGAGGAGTGAGCAGTACTTC
CASSLVARSEQYF
>many|TRBJ2-1|TRBD1|TRBV20-1
TGCAGTGCCGAGGGACAGGGGAAGTACAATGAGCAGTTCTTC
CSAEGQGKYNEQFF
>few|TRBJ1-6|TRBD1|TRBV18
TGTGCCAGCTCACCCGACGGGACAGGCGTCGAGTCACCCCTCCACTTT
CASSPDGTGVESPLHF
>-|TRBJ2-5|TRBD2|TRBV20-1
TGCAGTGCTAGAGATCTCGGTGGAGCGGGAGGATTATTTGAGACCCAGTACTTC
CSARDLGGAGGLFETQYF
>many|TRBJ1-6|-|TRBV19
TGTGCCAGTAGTATGGAGGGCTTCTCGAATTCACCCCTCCACTTT
CASSMEGFSNSPLHF
>-|TRBJ2-7|TRBD2|TRBV15
TGTGCCACCAGCAGAGGACAGACTAGCCACGAGCAGTACTTC
CATSRGQTSHEQYF